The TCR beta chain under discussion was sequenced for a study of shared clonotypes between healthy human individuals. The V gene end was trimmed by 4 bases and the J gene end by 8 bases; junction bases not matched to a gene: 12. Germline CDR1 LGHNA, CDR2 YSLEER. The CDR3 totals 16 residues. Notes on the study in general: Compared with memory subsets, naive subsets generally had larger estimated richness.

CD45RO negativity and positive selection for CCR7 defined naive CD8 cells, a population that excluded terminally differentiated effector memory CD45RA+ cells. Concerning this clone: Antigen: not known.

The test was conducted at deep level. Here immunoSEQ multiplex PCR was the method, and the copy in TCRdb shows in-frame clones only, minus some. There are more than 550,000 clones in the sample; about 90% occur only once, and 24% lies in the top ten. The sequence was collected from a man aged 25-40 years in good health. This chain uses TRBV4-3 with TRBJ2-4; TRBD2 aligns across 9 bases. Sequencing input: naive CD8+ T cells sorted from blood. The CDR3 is CASSLSLAGAGDIQYF. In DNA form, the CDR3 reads TGCGCCAGCAGCCTATCTTTAGCGGGAGCGGGAGACATTCAGTACTTC.